The entry below describes one TCR beta chain. Its antigen is unidentified. This entry comes from a study of post-analysis software for immune sequencing data. General study points: Versus controls, multiple sclerosis patients showed significantly lower diversity (normalized Chao1). Patients used several TRBV segments, including TRBV5-6, TRBV5-1 and TRBV20-1, more often than controls.

CDR1 is MGHRA, CDR2 YSYEKL, per germline. This CDR3 contains 14 residues. Incorporated into the TCR beta cDNA libraries were unique molecular identifiers, which served to reduce PCR and sequencing biases. One entry per CDR3 protein, called by TCRdb with MiXCR from the PCR reads. This sample has hundreds of thousands of distinct CDR3 sequences; approximately 53% occur once, and the top ten carry 4.6%. Sequenced input: blood. The clonotype originates from a girl under 18 with multiple sclerosis. The V call is TRBV4-1, the J call TRBJ2-5; D unresolved. The J call may be incorrect, as the DNA end agrees better with TRBJ2-7. The CDR3, as DNA: TGCGCCAGCAGCCTAGTCAAGACCTCCTACGAGCAGTACTTC. Its translation: CASSLVKTSYEQYF.